This TCR beta chain was observed in a study of shared clonotypes between healthy human individuals. It was at deep level that the assay was run. Genomic DNA (from each subset) was split evenly across several immunoSEQ plates. Produced via immunoSEQ multiplex PCR; TCRdb's table is partial and in-frame only. The repertoire consists of some 500,000 clones, with approximately 77% occurring once and the leading ten covering about 11%. In unsorted samples, genomic DNA was obtained using about 90 million PBMCs. The CDR3 has 18 residues. The V segment lost 5 bases and the J segment 1 base; nucleotides outside the gene matches: 8. In germline, CDR1 is MDHEN, CDR2 SYDVKM.

Sequencing was carried out using PBMCs. This chain uses TRBV28 with TRBJ2-3; 14 bases are shared with TRBD2. This TCR derives from a woman aged 40 to 49 in good health. Some clones in this sample may be carry-over from other donors' samples. CDR3: CASSPGLAGVSGTDTQYF. The CDR3 DNA reads as TGTGCCAGCAGTCCGGGACTAGCGGGAGTCTCTGGCACAGATACGCAGTATTTT.